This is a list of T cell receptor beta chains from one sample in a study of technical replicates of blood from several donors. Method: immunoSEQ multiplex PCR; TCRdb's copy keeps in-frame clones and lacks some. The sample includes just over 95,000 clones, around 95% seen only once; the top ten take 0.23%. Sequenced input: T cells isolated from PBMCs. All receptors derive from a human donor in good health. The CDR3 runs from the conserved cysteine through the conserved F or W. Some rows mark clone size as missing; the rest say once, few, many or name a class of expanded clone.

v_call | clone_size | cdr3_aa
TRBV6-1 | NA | CASLTLGGDRPQHF
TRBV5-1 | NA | CASRPDLSGTFSGNTIYF
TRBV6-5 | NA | CASGGFQLDEQYF
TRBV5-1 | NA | CASSRTGPLAYEQYF
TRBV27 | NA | CASSFRGTGELFF
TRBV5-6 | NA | CASSLRQAISQPQHF
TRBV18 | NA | CASSPPGQGGNQPQHF
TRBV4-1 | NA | CASSQVPSGVDEQFF
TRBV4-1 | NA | CASSQSATLRGFKAYEQYF
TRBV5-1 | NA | CASSPATPNTEAFF
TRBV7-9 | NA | CASSPTPGLPSEAFF
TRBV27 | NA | CASSFGQSLNPEAFF
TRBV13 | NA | CASSSDGSYEQYF
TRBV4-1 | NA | CASSQGNWASRAGEQFF
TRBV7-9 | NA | CASSLGGTVNYGYTF
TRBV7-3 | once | CANSFGGNQPQHF
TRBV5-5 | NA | CASSDSDYGYTF
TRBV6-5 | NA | CASSFGGEGNNEQFF
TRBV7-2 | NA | CASSGGAGVSWTQYF
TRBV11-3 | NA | CASSFGTGSIEQYF
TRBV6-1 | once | CASGGNRANGELFF
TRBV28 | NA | CASRQPGGWLGHSGANVLTF
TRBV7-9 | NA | CASSLESGRSYEQYF
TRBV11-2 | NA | CASSSSFGPYEQYF
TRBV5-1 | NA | CANMDSDNQPQHF
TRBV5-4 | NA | CASSRGQQQIYGYTF
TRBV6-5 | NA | CASSRRGEQYF
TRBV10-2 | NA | CASSEPQGSGSGNEQFF
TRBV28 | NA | CASSPSGVTSSTDTQYF
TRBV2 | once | CATGQQETQYF
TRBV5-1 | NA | CASSLDGGQNSPLHF
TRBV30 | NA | CAWRLEGSREQYF
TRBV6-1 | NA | CASKPRQGSEKLFF
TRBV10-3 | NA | CATSPTPDRGPEGYTF
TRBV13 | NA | CASSQQGALRGELFF
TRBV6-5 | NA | CASSPDRAYGYTF
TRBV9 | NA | CASSVVASGGNNEQFF
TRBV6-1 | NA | CASSELRVNEQFF
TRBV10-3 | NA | CAISEVYTDTQYF
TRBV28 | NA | CATDGTRYTDTQYF
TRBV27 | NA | CASRHTDQPQHF